This entry describes one T cell receptor (beta chain). This entry is derived from a study of T cells in Graves' hyperthyroidism and ophthalmopathy. Amplification targeted TCR beta CDR3 regions from RNA transcripts. The primer set for the first-round RT-PCR of the TCR CDR3 was HTBI. Each CDR3 protein is one row after TCRdb ran MiXCR on the multiplex PCR reads. The sample consists of roughly 290,000 distinct CDR3 sequences, roughly an eighth of them appearing once. The sequence derives from a woman aged 40-49 years with Graves' hyperthyroidism. Material: blood.

Written as DNA, the CDR3 is TGCGCCAGCAGCCAGCAGGTGACAACTGAGACCCAGTACTTC. Protein product: CASSQQVTTETQYF. The chain couples TRBV4-1 to TRBJ2-5; D gene ambiguous. The CDR3 sequence is 14 residues long. Germline CDR1 MGHRA, CDR2 YSYEKL. Trimming removed 3 bases from V and 5 bases from J, with 13 bases in between.